The source of this T cell receptor beta chain is a study of somatic mutations in cytotoxic T cells in rheumatoid arthritis. Study-level findings and limits: Within 8 of 65 patients, the single biggest CD8+ clone made up more than 20% of CD8+ cells.

This clone was detected a few times. Its specificity is not known. In the original analysis: Patient CD8+ clones exceeding 1% seldom corresponded to published virus-specific TCRB sequences. Generated by immunoSEQ multiplex PCR, the TCRdb table keeps only in-frame clones and is missing some. That table is the source of V, J and clone size, and D and trimming were worked out from the DNA. This table holds 18,000 or so clones, almost 85% found once. This CDR3 has 12 residues. Per the germline V gene, CDR1 is MDHEN and CDR2 is SYDVKM. V lost 4 bases and J lost 8, with 11 bases in between. Sequenced material: CD8+ T cells sorted from blood. The sequence came from an adult with rheumatoid arthritis. This rearrangement joins TRBV28 to TRBJ1-1; D remains ambiguous. This CDR3 reads CASSYRGTEAFF. The CDR3, as DNA: TGTGCCAGCAGTTATCGGGGTACCGAAGCTTTCTTT.